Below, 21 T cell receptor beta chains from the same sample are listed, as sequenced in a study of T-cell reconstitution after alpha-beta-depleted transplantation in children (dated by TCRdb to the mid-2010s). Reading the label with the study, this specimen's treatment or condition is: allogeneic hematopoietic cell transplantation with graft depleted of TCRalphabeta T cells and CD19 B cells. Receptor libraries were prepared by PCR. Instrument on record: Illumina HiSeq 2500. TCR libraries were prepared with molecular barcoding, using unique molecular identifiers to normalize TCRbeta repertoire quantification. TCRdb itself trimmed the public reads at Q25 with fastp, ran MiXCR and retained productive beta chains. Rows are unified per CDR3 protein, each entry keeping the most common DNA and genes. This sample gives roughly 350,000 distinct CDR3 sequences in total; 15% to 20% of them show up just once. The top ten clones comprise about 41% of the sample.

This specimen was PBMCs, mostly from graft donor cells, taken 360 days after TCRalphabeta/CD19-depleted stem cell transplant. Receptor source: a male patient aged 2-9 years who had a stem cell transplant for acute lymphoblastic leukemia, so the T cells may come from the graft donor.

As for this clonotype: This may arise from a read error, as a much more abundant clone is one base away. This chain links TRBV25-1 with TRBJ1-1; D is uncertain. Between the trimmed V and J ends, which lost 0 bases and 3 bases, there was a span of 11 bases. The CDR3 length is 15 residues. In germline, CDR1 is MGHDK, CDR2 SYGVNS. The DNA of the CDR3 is TGTGCCAGCAGTGAATATTGGGTAAGGGACACTGAAGCTTTCTTT. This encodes CASSEYWVRDTEAFF.

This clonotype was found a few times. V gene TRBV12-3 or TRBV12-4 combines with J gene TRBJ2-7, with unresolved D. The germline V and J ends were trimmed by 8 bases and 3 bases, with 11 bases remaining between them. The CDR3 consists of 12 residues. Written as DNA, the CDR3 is TGTGCCAGCGGCGACTGGGGCTACGAGCAGTACTTC. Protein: CASGDWGYEQYF.

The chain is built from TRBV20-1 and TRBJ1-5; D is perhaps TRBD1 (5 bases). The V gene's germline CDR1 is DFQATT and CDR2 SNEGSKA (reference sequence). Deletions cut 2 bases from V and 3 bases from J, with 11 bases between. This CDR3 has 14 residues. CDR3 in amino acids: CSARRGVPNQPQHF. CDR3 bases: TGCAGTGCTAGACGGGGGGTGCCCAATCAGCCCCAGCATTTT.

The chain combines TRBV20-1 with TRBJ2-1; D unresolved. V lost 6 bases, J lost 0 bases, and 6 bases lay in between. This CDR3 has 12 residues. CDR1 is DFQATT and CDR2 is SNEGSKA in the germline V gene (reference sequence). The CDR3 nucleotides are TGCAGTGCGGGAAGCTCCTACAATGAGCAGTTCTTC. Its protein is CSAGSSYNEQFF.

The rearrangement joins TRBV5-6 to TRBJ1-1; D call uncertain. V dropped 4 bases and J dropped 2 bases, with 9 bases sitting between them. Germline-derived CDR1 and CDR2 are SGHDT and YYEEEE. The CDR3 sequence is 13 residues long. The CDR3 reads CASSRGDNTEAFF. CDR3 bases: TGTGCCAGCAGCCGGGGAGATAACACTGAAGCTTTCTTT.

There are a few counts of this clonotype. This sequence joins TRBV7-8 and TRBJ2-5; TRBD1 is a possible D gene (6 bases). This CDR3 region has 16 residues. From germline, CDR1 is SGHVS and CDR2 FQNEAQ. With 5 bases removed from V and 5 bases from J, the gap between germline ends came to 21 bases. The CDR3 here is CASSMLQGRSRETQYF. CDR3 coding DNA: TGTGCCAGCAGCATGCTACAGGGCCGGTCCAGGGAGACCCAGTACTTC. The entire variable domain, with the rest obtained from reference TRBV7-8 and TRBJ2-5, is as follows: GAGVSQSPRYKVAKRGQDVALRCDPISGHVSLFWYQQALGQGPEFLTYFQNEAQLDKSGLPSDRFFAERPEGSVSTLKIQRTQQEDSAVYLCASSMLQGRSRETQYFGPGTRLLVL.

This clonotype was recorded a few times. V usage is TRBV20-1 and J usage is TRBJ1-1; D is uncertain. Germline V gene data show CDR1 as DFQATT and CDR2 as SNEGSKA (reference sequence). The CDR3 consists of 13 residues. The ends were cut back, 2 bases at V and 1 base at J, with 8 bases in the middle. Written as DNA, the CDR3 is TGCAGTGCTAGACCGGGAGCGAACACTGAAGCTTTCTTT. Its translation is CSARPGANTEAFF.

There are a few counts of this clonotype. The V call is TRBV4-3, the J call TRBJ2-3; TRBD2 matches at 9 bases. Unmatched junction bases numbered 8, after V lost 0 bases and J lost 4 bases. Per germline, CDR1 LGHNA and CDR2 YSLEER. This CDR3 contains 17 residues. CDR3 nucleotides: TGCGCCAGCAGCCAAGATGGTAGCGGGAGCTGGGCAGATACGCAGTATTTT. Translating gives CASSQDGSGSWADTQYF.

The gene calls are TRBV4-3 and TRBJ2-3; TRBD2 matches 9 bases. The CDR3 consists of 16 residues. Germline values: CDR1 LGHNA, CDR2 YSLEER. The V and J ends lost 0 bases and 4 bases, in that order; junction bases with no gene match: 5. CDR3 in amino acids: CASSQDLVAGADTQYF. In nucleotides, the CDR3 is TGCGCCAGCAGCCAAGATCTGGTAGCGGGAGCAGATACGCAGTATTTT.

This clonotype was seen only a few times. CDR3 protein: CASNWPVTGELFF. The DNA of the CDR3 is TGTGCCAGCAATTGGCCGGTCACCGGGGAGCTGTTTTTT. The chain is built from TRBV2 and TRBJ2-2; D ambiguous. The CDR3 is made up of 13 amino acids. Between the trimmed V and J ends, which lost 7 bases and 4 bases, there was a span of 10 bases. The V gene's germline CDR1 is SNHLY and CDR2 FYNNEI.

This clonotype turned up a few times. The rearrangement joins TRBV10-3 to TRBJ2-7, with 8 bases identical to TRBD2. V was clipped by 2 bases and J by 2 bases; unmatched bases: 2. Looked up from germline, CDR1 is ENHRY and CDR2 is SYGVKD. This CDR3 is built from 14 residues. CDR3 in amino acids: CAISESSGAYEQYF. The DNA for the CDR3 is TGTGCCATCAGTGAGAGTAGCGGGGCCTACGAGCAGTACTTC.

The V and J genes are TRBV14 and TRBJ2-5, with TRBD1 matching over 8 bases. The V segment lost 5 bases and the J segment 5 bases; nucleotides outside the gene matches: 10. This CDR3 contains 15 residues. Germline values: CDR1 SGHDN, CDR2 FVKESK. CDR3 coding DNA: TGTGCCAGCAGCAAGCCAGACAGGGGAGGCGAGACCCAGTACTTC. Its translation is CASSKPDRGGETQYF.

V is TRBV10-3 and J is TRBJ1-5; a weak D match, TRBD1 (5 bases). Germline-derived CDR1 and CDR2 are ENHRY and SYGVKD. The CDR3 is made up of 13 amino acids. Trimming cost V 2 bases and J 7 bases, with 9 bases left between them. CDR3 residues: CAISEEGQQPQHF. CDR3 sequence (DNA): TGTGCCATCAGTGAGGAGGGGCAACAGCCCCAGCATTTT.

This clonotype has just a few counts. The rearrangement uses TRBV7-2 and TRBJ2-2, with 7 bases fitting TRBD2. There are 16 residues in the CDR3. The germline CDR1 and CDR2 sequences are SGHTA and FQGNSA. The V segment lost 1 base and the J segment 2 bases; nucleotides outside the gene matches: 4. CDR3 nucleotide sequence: TGTGCCAGCAGCTTAGGGGGGACTATAAACACCGGGGAGCTGTTTTTT. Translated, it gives CASSLGGTINTGELFF.

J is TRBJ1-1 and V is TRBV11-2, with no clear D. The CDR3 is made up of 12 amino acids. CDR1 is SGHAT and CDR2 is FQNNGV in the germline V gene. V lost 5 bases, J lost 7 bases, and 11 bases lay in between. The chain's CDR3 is CASSIRHFEAFF. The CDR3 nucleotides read TGTGCCAGCAGCATCCGACATTTTGAAGCTTTCTTT.

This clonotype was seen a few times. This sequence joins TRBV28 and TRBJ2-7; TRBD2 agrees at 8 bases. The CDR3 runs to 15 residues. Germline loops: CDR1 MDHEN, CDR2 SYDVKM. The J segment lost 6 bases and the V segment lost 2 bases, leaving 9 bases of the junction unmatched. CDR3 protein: CASSLIVAGSGEQYF. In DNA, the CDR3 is TGTGCCAGCAGTTTAATAGTAGCGGGGTCCGGCGAGCAGTACTTC.

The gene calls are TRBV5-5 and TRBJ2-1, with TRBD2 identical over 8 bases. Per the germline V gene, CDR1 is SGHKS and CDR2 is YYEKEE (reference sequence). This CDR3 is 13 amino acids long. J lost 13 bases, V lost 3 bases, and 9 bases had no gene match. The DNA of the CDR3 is TGTGCCAGCAGCTCGGGGGGGCCGCTGCTCCAGTTCTTC. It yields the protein CASSSGGPLLQFF.

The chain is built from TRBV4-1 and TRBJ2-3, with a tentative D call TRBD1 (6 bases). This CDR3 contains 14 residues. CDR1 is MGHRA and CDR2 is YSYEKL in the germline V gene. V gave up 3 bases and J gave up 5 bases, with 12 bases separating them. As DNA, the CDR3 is TGCGCCAGCAGCCATCCAGGGGTTGTAGATACGCAGTATTTT. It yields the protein CASSHPGVVDTQYF.

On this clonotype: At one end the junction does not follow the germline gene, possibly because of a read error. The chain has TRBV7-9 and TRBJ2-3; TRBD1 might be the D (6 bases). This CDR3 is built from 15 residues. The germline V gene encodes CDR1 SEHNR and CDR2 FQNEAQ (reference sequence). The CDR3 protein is CASNLGQIGTDTQYF. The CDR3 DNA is TGTGCCAGCAACTTAGGACAGATTGGCACAGATACGCAGTATTTT.

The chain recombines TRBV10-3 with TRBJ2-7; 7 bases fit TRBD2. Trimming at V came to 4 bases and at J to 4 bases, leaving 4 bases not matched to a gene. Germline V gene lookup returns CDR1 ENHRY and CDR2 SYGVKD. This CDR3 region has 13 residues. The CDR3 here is CAISAGTTYEQYF. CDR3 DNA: TGTGCCATCAGTGCAGGGACTACTTACGAGCAGTACTTC.

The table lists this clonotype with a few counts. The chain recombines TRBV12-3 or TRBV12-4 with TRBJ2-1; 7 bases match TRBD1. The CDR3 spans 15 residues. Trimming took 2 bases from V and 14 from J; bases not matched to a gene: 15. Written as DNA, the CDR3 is TGTGCCAGCAGTTTAAGTGGTATGTCGACAGGGCCTAAGTTCTTC. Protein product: CASSLSGMSTGPKFF.